These 14 T cell receptor beta chains share one sample of origin, sequenced in a study of blood T cell repertoires in COVID-19. Here immunoSEQ multiplex PCR was the method, and the copy in TCRdb shows in-frame clones only, minus some. Seen here are hundreds of thousands of clones, 75% to 90% observed once, and the top ten hold about 1.6%. Sequencing was performed on peripheral blood. The receptors shown here come from a woman in her forties who had recovered from COVID-19.

Of note for this clone: Because it lacks the conserved phenylalanine or tryptophan at the end, this CDR3 is likely a read error. The DNA is omitted, as the CDR3 cannot be located on it reliably, and the CDR3 follows TCRdb's listing. The chain couples TRBV4-1 to TRBJ2-7; the table's D call TRBD2 went unverified against the DNA. The CDR3 spans 14 residues, counting both ends. Germline V gives CDR1 MGHRA, CDR2 YSYEKL. The CDR3 here is CASSPQTSGGPMRL.

This chain connects TRBV12-5 to TRBJ2-1; possible D gene TRBD1, 5 bases. Deletions cut 6 bases from V and 3 bases from J, with 12 bases between. Germline CDR1 is LGHNT and CDR2 is FRNRAP. This CDR3 has 14 amino acids. The CDR3 DNA is TGTGCTAGTGGGTCGGTAAGGGGCTACAATGAGCAGTTCTTC. Translated, it gives CASGSVRGYNEQFF.

The chain links TRBV5-4 to TRBJ1-2; 7 bases fit TRBD1. The germline V gene encodes CDR1 SGHNT and CDR2 YYREEE (reference sequence). The CDR3 loop spans 14 amino acids. V gave up 4 bases and J gave up 0 bases; unmatched junction bases: 3. This CDR3 is CASSLGTANYGYTF. As DNA, the CDR3 is TGTGCCAGCAGCCTAGGGACAGCTAACTATGGCTACACCTTC.

V is TRBV6-5 and J is TRBJ1-1; D call uncertain. This CDR3 comprises 14 residues. Trimming removed 2 bases from V and 6 bases from J, with 13 bases in between. Germline V gene data show CDR1 as MNHEY and CDR2 as SVGAGI. CDR3 coding DNA: TGTGCCAGCAGTTACCTTTCCGGTCGCCCTGAAGCTTTCTTT. Protein: CASSYLSGRPEAFF.

The V and J genes are TRBV5-1 and TRBJ1-1; TRBD1 matches 7 bases. CDR1 and CDR2 (germline): SGHRS, YFSETQ. The CDR3 is 13 residues long. V was pared by 4 bases and J by 11 bases, with 11 bases of the junction left unmatched. The CDR3: CASSESWEQGAFF. In DNA, the CDR3 is TGCGCCAGCAGCGAGTCCTGGGAACAGGGGGCTTTCTTT.

The chain couples TRBV29-1 to TRBJ1-3; TRBD1 agrees at 8 bases. This CDR3 has 15 amino acids. Trimming took 4 bases from V and 2 from J; bases not matched to a gene: 7. Germline V gene lookup returns CDR1 SQVTM and CDR2 ANQGSEA. The CDR3 DNA reads TGCAGCGTTGCGTGGGGACAGGATGCTGGAAACACCATATATTTT. Amino acids: CSVAWGQDAGNTIYF.

This clone was seen just once. DNA of the CDR3: TGTGCCAGCAGCTCGTCGGACACTTCGAACACTGAAGCTTTCTTT. It translates to CASSSSDTSNTEAFF. V is TRBV11-2 and J is TRBJ1-1, with D perhaps matching TRBD1 (5 bases). This CDR3 region has 15 residues. V was cut by 4 bases and J by 1 base, with 13 bases left in between. CDR1 and CDR2 from the germline V gene are SGHAT and FQNNGV.

This clone was observed a single time. The V and J genes are TRBV20-1 and TRBJ2-7; tentative D call: TRBD1 (6 bases). The CDR3 contains 11 residues. Germline V gene lookup returns CDR1 DFQATT and CDR2 SNEGSKA (reference sequence). V was shortened by 5 bases and J by 5 bases, with 10 bases between the two germline ends. CDR3 DNA sequence: TGCAGTGCTCCCAGGGGCCACGAGCAGTACTTC. It codes for CSAPRGHEQYF.

The J gene is TRBJ2-1, the V gene TRBV19; D unclear. Per the germline V gene, CDR1 is LNHDA and CDR2 is SQIVND (reference sequence). The CDR3 spans 15 residues. Trimming took 3 bases from V and 2 from J, leaving 11 bases between them. The CDR3 protein is CASSIFGYPYNEQFF. In DNA, the CDR3 is TGTGCCAGTAGTATTTTCGGTTATCCCTACAATGAGCAGTTCTTC.

The chain couples TRBV5-6 to TRBJ1-1; TRBD1 is a possible D gene (5 bases). Germline V lookup: CDR1 SGHDT, CDR2 YYEEEE. The CDR3 consists of 14 residues. The ends were cut back, 3 bases at V and 1 base at J, with 10 bases in the middle. The CDR3 DNA follows: TGTGCCAGCAGCTCCCGGGACTCGAACACTGAAGCTTTCTTT. It translates to CASSSRDSNTEAFF.

This chain joins TRBV6-5 and TRBJ2-3, with 8 positions matching TRBD1. V was pared by 2 bases and J by 1 base, with 5 bases of the junction left unmatched. Germline V gene lookup returns CDR1 MNHEY and CDR2 SVGAGI. The CDR3 has 16 amino acids. In DNA, the CDR3 is TGTGCCAGCAGTTACCCCTCGGGACAGGGCACAGATACGCAGTATTTT. It codes for CASSYPSGQGTDTQYF.

V and J are TRBV30 and TRBJ2-1; TRBD2 is a possible D gene (5 bases). Looked up from germline, CDR1 is GTSNPN and CDR2 is SVGIG (reference sequence). This CDR3 has 14 amino acids. Deletions cut 2 bases from V and 3 bases from J, with 11 bases between. The CDR3 DNA reads TGTGCCTGGAGTAAGAGGGCGGGCTACAATGAGCAGTTCTTC. Translating gives CAWSKRAGYNEQFF. Combining the CDR3 with reference TRBV30 and TRBJ2-1 gives the whole variable domain SQTIHQWPATLVQPVGSPLSLECTVEGTSNPNLYWYRQAAGRGLQLLFYSVGIGQISSEVPQNLSASRPQDRQFILSSKKLLLSDSGFYLCAWSKRAGYNEQFFGPGTRLTVL.

The V and J genes are TRBV27 and TRBJ1-5; the D is unclear. The V end was cut by 8 bases, the J end by 3 bases, with 11 bases between. From germline, CDR1 is MNHEY and CDR2 SMNVEV (reference sequence). The CDR3 loop spans 13 amino acids. The CDR3 sequence is CASGGGLNQPQHF. The CDR3 DNA is TGTGCCAGCGGTGGCGGGCTCAATCAGCCCCAGCATTTT.

The gene calls are TRBV7-3 and TRBJ2-1, with a tentative D call TRBD2 (6 bases). V was shortened by 4 bases and J by 6 bases, with 19 bases between the two germline ends. This CDR3 region has 16 residues. The germline V gene has CDR1 SGHTA and CDR2 FQGTGA. CDR3 DNA: TGTGCCAGCAGCTCAACCTCCGGGACTCCATTCAATGAGCAGTTCTTC. Its translation is CASSSTSGTPFNEQFF.